Shown below are 14 T cell receptor beta chains from a single sample sequenced in a study of identical twins. TCRdb re-derived calls from the 5' RACE reads in MiXCR, one entry per CDR3 protein. The data show about 470,000 distinct CDR3 sequences, 20% to 25% seen once. This sample also belongs to another study, concerning T cells expressing NK-cell markers.

The specimen was CD4+ T cells sorted from blood. Source of these receptors: a woman aged 18-30 years in good health.

This clonotype was detected a few times. The J gene is TRBJ2-5, the V gene TRBV5-1, with D uncertain. Trimming stripped 1 base from V and 1 base from J, with 8 bases between. The CDR3 runs to 14 residues. Germline CDR1 reads SGHRS; CDR2 reads YFSETQ. The CDR3 loop reads CASSLNTVQETQYF. CDR3 sequence (DNA): TGCGCCAGCAGCTTGAACACAGTCCAAGAGACCCAGTACTTC.

This rearrangement joins TRBV25-1 to TRBJ1-3, with 7 bases aligning to TRBD1. The CDR3 consists of 15 residues. The germline CDR1 and CDR2 sequences are MGHDK and SYGVNS. With V trimmed by 0 bases and J by 4 bases, 3 bases remained unmatched. The CDR3: CASSEYGDRGNTIYF. The CDR3 bases are TGTGCCAGCAGTGAATACGGGGACAGAGGAAACACCATATATTTT.

This sequence joins TRBV20-1 and TRBJ2-4; TRBD1 might be the D (5 bases). The CDR3 is made up of 13 amino acids. V lost 4 bases and J lost 2, with 9 bases in between. CDR1 is DFQATT, CDR2 SNEGSKA, per germline (reference sequence). CDR3 loop: CSATGQTKNIQYF. The CDR3 DNA is TGCAGTGCTACCGGACAAACCAAAAACATTCAGTACTTC.

This clonotype was observed a few times. This rearrangement joins TRBV6-1 to TRBJ2-7; no definite D call. The CDR3 is made up of 13 amino acids. Germline loops: CDR1 MNHNS, CDR2 SASEGT. The V gene lost 7 bases and the J gene lost 4 bases, with 14 bases spanning the gap. CDR3 DNA sequence: TGTGCCAGCAACGGGTCAGCGACATACGAGCAGTACTTC. It translates to CASNGSATYEQYF.

The rearrangement joins TRBV20-1 to TRBJ1-2; the D gene is possibly TRBD1 (6 bases). Germline assignment: CDR1 DFQATT and CDR2 SNEGSKA (reference sequence). The CDR3 is made up of 14 amino acids. Trimming removed 3 bases at V and 6 bases at J, with 17 bases between. CDR3 sequence reads: CSARSNRVINGYTF. The CDR3, as DNA: TGCAGTGCTAGGTCAAACAGGGTCATCAATGGCTACACCTTC.

This clonotype was observed a few times. V gene TRBV11-2 combines with J gene TRBJ1-5; maybe TRBD1 (6 bases). V was clipped by 5 bases and J by 7 bases, with 18 bases between them. Looked up from germline, CDR1 is SGHAT and CDR2 is FQNNGV. The CDR3 contains 15 residues. CDR3 amino acids: CASSLRDAGGQPQHF. For the CDR3, the DNA is TGTGCCAGCAGCCTACGGGACGCGGGGGGCCAGCCCCAGCATTTT.

This clonotype was counted ten times or more. The chain employs TRBV12-3 or TRBV12-4 and TRBJ2-3, with D maybe TRBD2 (6 bases). This CDR3 has 13 amino acids. The ends were cut back, 2 bases at V and 12 bases at J, with 15 bases in the middle. CDR3 bases: TGTGCCAGCAGTTTATCGGCTAGCGTTTATCAGTATTTT. Translation gives CASSLSASVYQYF.

This clonotype was detected a few times. The chain carries TRBV10-3 and TRBJ2-2; TRBD1 matches 8 bases. The V and J ends lost 3 bases and 1 base, in that order; junction bases with no gene match: 4. The germline V gene has CDR1 ENHRY and CDR2 SYGVKD. This CDR3 is 16 amino acids long. The CDR3 DNA reads as TGTGCCATCAGTGACAAGGGGACAGGGAACACCGGGGAGCTGTTTTTT. Protein: CAISDKGTGNTGELFF.

This chain links TRBV6-1 with TRBJ1-1, with 7 bases aligning to TRBD1. The junction had 10 bases not matched to a gene; V was cut back by 4 bases and J by 8 bases. Germline lookup yields CDR1 MNHNS and CDR2 SASEGT. The CDR3 length is 14 residues. CDR3 residues: CASSGTLRGGEAFF. The CDR3 region has the DNA TGTGCCAGCAGTGGAACCCTGAGAGGGGGCGAAGCTTTCTTT.

This rearrangement joins TRBV9 to TRBJ2-3, with TRBD2 as a possible D gene (5 bases). Germline V gene sequence: CDR1 SGDLS, CDR2 YYNGEE. The CDR3 loop spans 13 amino acids. Trimming cost V 4 bases and J 6 bases, with 12 bases left between them. The CDR3 region has the DNA TGTGCCAGCAGCTCTCCCCCGGGGGATACGCAGTATTTT. Protein sequence: CASSSPPGDTQYF.

The J gene is TRBJ2-5, the V gene TRBV2, with 10 bases fitting TRBD1. This CDR3 region has 15 residues. Germline-derived CDR1 and CDR2 are SNHLY and FYNNEI. V gave up 6 bases and J gave up 0 bases; unmatched junction bases: 4. The chain's CDR3 is CASRGDRGNQETQYF. The DNA for the CDR3 is TGTGCCAGCAGGGGGGACAGGGGAAACCAAGAGACCCAGTACTTC.

This clonotype was recorded only once. The chain uses TRBV20-1 and TRBJ2-2, with 8 bases lining up with TRBD1. With 2 bases clipped from V and 4 bases from J, the junction kept 3 bases outside the gene matches. This CDR3 comprises 14 residues. Looked up from germline, CDR1 is DFQATT and CDR2 is SNEGSKA (reference sequence). CDR3 loop: CSARTGGTTGELFF. The DNA for the CDR3 is TGCAGTGCTAGAACAGGGGGGACCACCGGGGAGCTGTTTTTT.

In this sample, this clonotype turned up a few times. In DNA form, the CDR3 reads TGTGCCAGCAGCCTGACAGGACTCGGGCAGTACTTC. Its protein is CASSLTGLGQYF. The chain combines TRBV12-3 or TRBV12-4 with TRBJ2-7, with D possibly TRBD1 on 6 matching bases. There are 12 residues in the CDR3. V dropped 6 bases and J dropped 9 bases, with 15 bases sitting between them.

The CDR3 here is CSASSRGNSYGYTF. The CDR3 DNA reads as TGCAGTGCTAGTTCCAGGGGGAATTCCTATGGCTACACCTTC. The chain joins TRBV20-1 to TRBJ1-2, with 7 bases that match TRBD1. The germline gives CDR1 DFQATT, CDR2 SNEGSKA (reference sequence). The CDR3 has 14 amino acids. V trimming: 3 bases; J trimming: 4 bases; junction bases outside the gene matches: 8.